Reported below is one T cell receptor (beta chain). As handled by the study authors: Amplification from reference gene primers served as the basis for estimated nucleated cell counts. TCRdb keeps only in-frame clones here, not all; method: immunoSEQ multiplex PCR. V, J and clone size were drawn from that table, and D and trimming were deduced from the DNA. The table has around 450,000 clones, about 85% seen once; the top ten hold around 1.8%. These data are taken from a study of blood T cell repertoires in COVID-19. Study in general: The origin of the acute and convalescent COVID-19 samples was the United States, Italy and Spain.

The CDR3 runs to 13 residues. V lost 5 bases, J lost 1 base, and 8 bases lay in between. Germline V gene sequence: CDR1 LNHNV, CDR2 YYDKDF (reference sequence). This clonotype originated in a woman aged 18-30 years with acute COVID-19. The chain recombines TRBV15 with TRBJ1-1; no clear D gene. Sequenced: PBMCs or T cells enriched from blood (not recorded which). CDR3 residues: CATSLTENTEAFF. CDR3 sequence (DNA): TGTGCCACCAGCCTCACAGAGAACACTGAAGCTTTCTTT.